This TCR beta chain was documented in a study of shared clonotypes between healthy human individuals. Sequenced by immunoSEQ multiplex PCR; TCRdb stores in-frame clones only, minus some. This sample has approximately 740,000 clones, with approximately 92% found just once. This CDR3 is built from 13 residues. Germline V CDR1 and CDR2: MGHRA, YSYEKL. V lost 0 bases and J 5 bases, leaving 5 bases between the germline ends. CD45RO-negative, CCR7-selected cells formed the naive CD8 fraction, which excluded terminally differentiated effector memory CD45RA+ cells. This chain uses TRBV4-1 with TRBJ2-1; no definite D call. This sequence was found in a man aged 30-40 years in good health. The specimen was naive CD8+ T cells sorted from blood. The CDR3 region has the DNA TGCGCCAGCAGCCAAGACCGGAACAATGAGCAGTTCTTC. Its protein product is CASSQDRNNEQFF.